This T cell receptor beta chain originates from a study of T cell changes during pregnancy in multiple sclerosis. Here immunoSEQ multiplex PCR was the method, and the copy in TCRdb shows in-frame clones only, minus some. The sample contains tens of thousands of clones, over 75% of which appear only once. Trimming cost V 1 base and J 3 bases, with 13 bases left between them. This CDR3 region has 15 residues. CDR1 MGHRA and CDR2 YSYEKL come from the germline V gene. The TCR comes from a female donor with multiple sclerosis, enrolled in a pregnancy study. V and J are TRBV4-1 and TRBJ2-7; TRBD1 might be the D (5 bases). Here the sequenced sample was CD8+ T cells from peripheral blood mononuclear cells, taken after pregnancy. In nucleotides, the CDR3 is TGCGCCAGCAGCCAAGGTAAGGGGCCTTACTACGAGCAGTACTTC. Translation: CASSQGKGPYYEQYF.